This TCR beta chain is drawn from a study of sequential checkpoint blockade in melanoma. Background on the study: Patients were randomized 1:1 to nivolumab-then-ipilimumab or ipilimumab-then-nivolumab first-line. Both treatment sequences were followed by maintenance nivolumab.

The protocol was immunoSEQ multiplex PCR, while the TCRdb copy is restricted to in-frame clones and leaves out a portion. The data show under 20,000 clones, roughly 73% seen once. Treatment indicated: randomized to nivolumab then ipilimumab (arm A) or the reverse (arm B). CDR1 MNHNY and CDR2 SVGAGI come from the germline V gene (reference sequence). This CDR3 region has 13 residues. V lost 2 bases to trimming and J lost 4 bases, with 9 bases between them. The clonotype originates from a human donor with melanoma. The chain uses TRBV6-6 and TRBJ2-7, with D unresolved. This specimen consisted of CD8+ T cells sorted from blood (inferred from file names), obtained from a patient given nivolumab and ipilimumab in sequence. The CDR3 here is CASSYGQSYEQYF. In DNA form, the CDR3 reads TGTGCCAGCAGTTACGGGCAGTCGTACGAGCAGTACTTC.